This TCR beta chain came from a study of post-analysis software for immune sequencing data. Study details: The study covered relapsing-remitting, secondary progressive and progressive-relapsing courses of multiple sclerosis. Findings of the study overall: F-measure co-clustering was strong for batch-matched samples. Controls had significantly higher normalized Chao1 diversity than multiple sclerosis patients. Controls showed lower frequencies than patients for a handful of TRBV segments, and TRBV5-6, TRBV5-1 and TRBV20-1 were among these.

A remark on this clonotype: Its antigen is not identified.

This CDR3 region has 15 residues. V shed 2 bases and J shed 4 bases, with 11 bases lying between them. TCR beta libraries were prepared from cDNA with unique molecular identifiers. The source material, 1 to 10 million T cells, gave rise to roughly 0.5 million cDNA molecules. TCRdb reprocessed the PCR reads with MiXCR, giving one entry per CDR3 protein. The table lists roughly 200,000 distinct CDR3 sequences, approximately 29% of them singletons. The sequence derives from a girl between 2 and 17 years old with multiple sclerosis. This sequence joins TRBV12-3 or TRBV12-4 and TRBJ1-4; tentative D call: TRBD1 (5 bases). Sequences were obtained from blood. CDR3 sequence (DNA): TGTGCCAGCAGTTTAAAACCGGGGCGTAATGAAAAACTGTTTTTT. Translation gives CASSLKPGRNEKLFF.